Listed below are T cell receptor beta chains from one sample, sequenced in a study of a mutant IDH1 vaccine in newly diagnosed glioma. Clones were read by immunoSEQ multiplex PCR, and TCRdb kept only the in-frame ones, dropping some. The data contain 98,000 or so clones, about 87% of them seen just once; the ten biggest clones take up approximately 0.6%. The sequencing used PBMCs, collected from a glioma patient treated with radiotherapy, temozolomide or both. Receptor source: a woman in her forties or fifties with glioma. Each CDR3 is given with its conserved first and last residue. D genes are given only for firm matches. Clone size is stated in some rows and not others, as once, few, many or a class when expanded.

v_gene	abundance	j_gene	d_gene	CDR3nt	CDR3aa
TRBV7-6	once	TRBJ2-7	.	TGTGCCAGCAGCCCGGGACATCGCTACGAGCAGTACTTC	CASSPGHRYEQYF
TRBV7-6	.	TRBJ2-5	.	TGTGCCAGCAGCTTAGAGGGGGGAGTGGGAGAGACCCAGTACTTC	CASSLEGGVGETQYF
TRBV5-1	once	TRBJ2-5	.	TGCGCCAGCAGCTTGGAGGGGAGGCTCCAAGAGACCCAGTACTTC	CASSLEGRLQETQYF
TRBV7-9	.	TRBJ2-3	TRBD2	TGTGCCAGCAGCTTAGCGCGTCTAGCGGGCACAGATACGCAGTATTTT	CASSLARLAGTDTQYF
TRBV10-2	.	TRBJ2-1	.	TGCGCCAGCAATGAGATCCCATGGTCGCGTGAGCAGTTCTTC	CASNEIPWSREQFF
TRBV10-3	.	TRBJ2-3	TRBD1	TGTGCCATCAGGCCCGGACAGGCCCGAGGAGGAGATACGCAGTATTTT	CAIRPGQARGGDTQYF
TRBV6-6	.	TRBJ1-2	TRBD1	TGTGCCAGCAGGTCAGGGGGGCTCAATTGGGACTACACCTTC	CASRSGGLNWDYTF
TRBV6-6	.	TRBJ2-3	.	TGTGCCAGCAGTCACACAGATACGCAGTATTTT	CASSHTDTQYF
TRBV7-9	.	TRBJ2-7	TRBD1	TGTGCCAGCAGTGAAAGCACAGGGGCAGCCGAGCAGTACTTC	CASSESTGAAEQYF
TRBV7-2	.	TRBJ2-7	.	TGTGCCAGCAGCTTAGACAGTTCCTACGTGGAGCAGTACTTC	CASSLDSSYVEQYF
TRBV28	.	TRBJ2-7	.	TGTGCCAGCAGTTGGAAGTCACGGGGGAACGAGCAGTACTTC	CASSWKSRGNEQYF
TRBV18	.	TRBJ2-5	.	TGTGCCAGCTCACCATCAAAAGAGACCCAGTACTTC	CASSPSKETQYF
TRBV27	.	TRBJ2-5	.	TGTGCCAGCAGTTCCCCTGGGACGGGGAAAAAAAAGACCCAGTACTTC	CASSSPGTGKKKTQYF
TRBV2	.	TRBJ2-2	.	TGTGCCAGCAGTGATCGGCTAGCTGCGAACACCGGGGAGCTGTTTTTT	CASSDRLAANTGELFF
TRBV14	.	TRBJ2-5	TRBD2	TGTGCCAGCAGCCTCCTAGCGGGAGCCCAAGAGACCCAGTACTTC	CASSLLAGAQETQYF
TRBV5-8	.	TRBJ2-7	.	TGTGCCAGCACCCGCCCTACAGTGACCTACGAGCAGTACTTC	CASTRPTVTYEQYF
TRBV19	.	TRBJ1-2	.	TGTGCCAGTAGTATAGGGGACACGGGAAGATTAGGCTACACCTTC	CASSIGDTGRLGYTF
TRBV7-6	.	TRBJ2-1	.	TGTGCCAGCAGCTATTTGGGCCAGAGAGCGGGCGAGCAGTTCTTC	CASSYLGQRAGEQFF
TRBV28	.	TRBJ2-7	.	TGTGCCAGCAGTCACCCTTCCACCTACGAGCAGTACTTC	CASSHPSTYEQYF
TRBV30	.	TRBJ2-3	TRBD2	TGTGCCTGGAGTGTAGGTCTAGCGGGAGGGGCAGATACGCAGTATTTT	CAWSVGLAGGADTQYF
TRBV6-5	once	TRBJ2-7	.	TGTGCCAGCAGTTACACCCCGTCCGGACATCCCTACGAGCAGTACTTC	CASSYTPSGHPYEQYF
TRBV11-2	.	TRBJ1-3	.	TGTGCCAGCAGCTCGTCCGGGACATACTACTCTGGAAACACCATATATTTT	CASSSSGTYYSGNTIYF
TRBV9	.	TRBJ1-1	.	TGTGCCAGCAGCCCAAAAACGGGGATGACGAACACTGAAGCTTTCTTT	CASSPKTGMTNTEAFF
TRBV30	.	TRBJ2-1	.	TGTGCCTGGGGAGTTCGGGTGGACTACAATGAGCAGTTCTTC	CAWGVRVDYNEQFF
TRBV27	.	TRBJ1-1	.	TGTGCCAGCAGTTTATCACGGCCTAGGGACACTGAAGCTTTCTTT	CASSLSRPRDTEAFF